Shown below are 8 T cell receptor beta chains from a single sample sequenced in a study of shared clonotypes between healthy human individuals. Sequenced by immunoSEQ multiplex PCR; TCRdb stores in-frame clones only, minus some. This table holds some 2.3 million clones, approximately 93% found once. Sequenced input: naive CD4+ T cells from PBMCs. The sample's subset: CD45RA+ positively selected. All receptors come from a man between 18 and 29 years old in good health. Some clones in this sample may be carry-over from other donors' samples.

The chain has TRBV15 and TRBJ2-1, with 9 bases identical to TRBD2. Trimming removed 7 bases from V and 8 bases from J; junction bases left unmatched: 9. Germline CDR1 and CDR2: LNHNV and YYDKDF (reference sequence). This CDR3 contains 14 residues. The CDR3 reads CATMPGLAFDEQFF. The DNA of the CDR3 is TGTGCCACCATGCCGGGACTAGCATTCGATGAGCAGTTCTTC.

J is TRBJ1-1 and V is TRBV30, with D maybe TRBD1 (5 bases). This CDR3 region has 14 residues. V was trimmed by 2 bases and J by 4 bases, leaving 14 bases between them. The germline CDR1 and CDR2 sequences are GTSNPN and SVGIG (reference sequence). For the CDR3, the DNA is TGTGCCTGGAGTCAAAAGCAGGGATCCACTGAAGCTTTCTTT. It yields the protein CAWSQKQGSTEAFF.

The V call is TRBV30, the J call TRBJ2-2; 7 bases match TRBD1. The CDR3 extends over 14 amino acids. J lost 1 base, V lost 5 bases, and 4 bases had no gene match. Per the germline V gene, CDR1 is GTSNPN and CDR2 is SVGIG (reference sequence). CDR3 region: CAWRQGVNTGELFF. The CDR3 nucleotides are TGTGCCTGGCGACAGGGAGTGAACACCGGGGAGCTGTTTTTT.

This rearrangement joins TRBV6-7 to TRBJ1-3; no definite D call. TRBV6-7 counts as an open reading frame of uncertain function. Trimming pared 3 bases from V and 4 bases from J, leaving 7 bases between. The CDR3 is 13 amino acids. The DNA for the CDR3 is TGTGCCAGCAGTTATTCGGCAGGAAACACCATATATTTT. It yields the protein CASSYSAGNTIYF.

This chain uses TRBV19 with TRBJ1-2; D not resolved. Trimming left V 4 bases short and J 1 base short, with 16 bases between. CDR1 LNHDA and CDR2 SQIVND come from the germline V gene (reference sequence). The CDR3 has 16 amino acids. CDR3 amino acids: CASSTPRKQNNYGYTF. The CDR3 DNA sequence: TGTGCCAGTAGTACCCCGCGGAAGCAAAATAACTATGGCTACACCTTC.

A single count supports this clone. The chain has TRBV27 and TRBJ2-7; TRBD2 might be the D (7 bases). CDR1 and CDR2 from the germline V gene are MNHEY and SMNVEV (reference sequence). Trimming took 6 bases from V and 7 from J, leaving 22 bases between them. The CDR3 has 15 amino acids. DNA for the CDR3: TGTGCCAGCAGCCGTTCGGGGGGCTCTCCGAGTGAGCAGTACTTC. Amino acid sequence: CASSRSGGSPSEQYF.

This clone has just a few counts. Other DNA sequences from this sample encode an identical CDR3 as well. The chain employs TRBV6-5 and TRBJ2-5; D not resolved. Germline V gene sequence: CDR1 MNHEY, CDR2 SVGAGI. The CDR3 is made up of 11 amino acids. V lost 3 bases and J 5 bases, leaving 4 bases between the germline ends. The CDR3 is CASSYGETQYF. DNA for the CDR3: TGTGCCAGCAGTTATGGGGAGACCCAGTACTTC.

The chain has TRBV10-3 and TRBJ2-3, with TRBD1 identical over 8 bases. This CDR3 has 16 residues. After removal of 4 bases from V and 2 bases from J, the junction contained 8 bases not matched to a gene. Germline values: CDR1 ENHRY, CDR2 SYGVKD. The CDR3, as DNA: TGTGCCATCAGTGCCGGACAGGGAATAACCACAGATACGCAGTATTTT. The encoded protein is CAISAGQGITTDTQYF.